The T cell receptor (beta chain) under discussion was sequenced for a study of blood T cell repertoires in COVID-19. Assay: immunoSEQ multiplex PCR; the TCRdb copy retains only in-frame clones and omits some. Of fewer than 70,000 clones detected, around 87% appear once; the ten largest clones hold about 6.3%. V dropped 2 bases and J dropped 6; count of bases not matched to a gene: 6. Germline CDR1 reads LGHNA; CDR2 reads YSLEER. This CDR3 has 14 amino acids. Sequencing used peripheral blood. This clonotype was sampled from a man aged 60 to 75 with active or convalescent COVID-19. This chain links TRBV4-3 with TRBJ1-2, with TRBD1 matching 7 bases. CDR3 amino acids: CASSQRQGEDGYTF. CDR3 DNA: TGCGCCAGCAGCCAACGACAGGGTGAAGATGGCTACACCTTC.